This T cell receptor beta chain was identified during a study of blood T cell repertoires in COVID-19 (dated by TCRdb to the early 2020s). Some background on the complete study: The collaborator samples originated in the United States, Italy and Spain and spanned the acute and convalescent phases of COVID-19. The prospective study material was composed of cDNA or gDNA derived from T cells, B-cell-depleted T cells, or PBMCs. Deeply sampled blood TCRbeta repertoires from subjects exposed to, actively infected with, or recovered from COVID-19 were included in the dataset. The repertoires were released in a freely available public database intended as a resource for research on the immune response to SARS-CoV-2. The samples were drawn from two sources: the first 160 participants of the ongoing ImmuneRACE study, and 1,200 or so subjects contributed by 6 global collaborators. Nearly every sample came with metadata listing a de-identified subject ID, COVID-19 status, age in years and sex. HLA class I and class II types, where available, came from metadata supplied by the sample provider rather than from assay-based typing. Broader findings and caveats from the paper: Clinical and demographic metadata were provided uncurated, with the amount varying by source and participant.

The CDR3 numbers 15 residues from cysteine through phenylalanine. Of the read, only the CDR3 DNA is kept; its 45 bases are in frame from base 1. For CDR1 and CDR2, the germline V gene lists SGHRS and YFSETQ. V loses 0 bases at its end and J loses 8 bases; junction bases beyond the gene matches: 7. The count of this clone is one. Its antigen is currently not known. The record has no base qualities; no much larger clone is one base away. Enrolling through a virtual design, the prospective study's participants ranged in age from roughly 18 to 95 years and lived across 20 to 25 United States geographic areas. In the prospective study, cohorts were assigned on the basis of participant-reported clinical history obtained from a screening survey and a study questionnaire. Mobile phlebotomists in the prospective study collected whole blood, serum and a nasopharyngeal or oropharyngeal swab from every participant. Prospective study participants could optionally give additional blood draws and questionnaires over an approximately two-month period. Before DNA extraction, prospective study blood samples were shipped either frozen or at room temperature.

TCRbeta CDR3 regions were amplified from genomic DNA using the immunoSEQ Assay, a bias-controlled multiplex PCR. Turning to the authors' computational methods: The number of nucleated cells in each sample was estimated from the amplification of reference gene primers within the assay. Sequence reads were collapsed and filtered to measure the absolute abundance of every unique TCRbeta CDR3 rearrangement. Productive Simpson clonality was computed per sample as the square root of Simpson's diversity index over productive rearrangements. TCRdb limited this immuneACCESS table to in-frame rearrangements with V and J called. A share of clones is missing; checked studies link under half to unresolved V genes, and the rest is unexplained. V, J and clone size derive from that table, while D and trimming were established from the DNA sequence. The sample records 140,000 or so clones, roughly four fifths of which are singletons. Of the sample, approximately 3% is held by the ten largest clones.

The receptor chain draws on TRBV5-1 and TRBJ2-4; TRBD2 fits 8 bases in the junction. Material: PBMCs or T cells enriched from blood (not recorded which). The receptor was isolated from a woman between 50 and 59 years old with acute COVID-19. CDR3 loop: CASSLGREGIDIQYF. The DNA reads TGCGCCAGCAGCTTGGGCCGGGAGGGGATAGACATTCAGTACTTC.